This T cell receptor beta chain was documented in a study of T cell responses to AZD1222 COVID-19 vaccine (dated by TCRdb to the early 2020s). For context, the study as a whole: TCR sequencing was performed for more than 230 trial participants, of whom roughly 200 were given two doses of AZD1222 and approximately 26 were given two doses of MenACWY control vaccine. Enrollment into the trials was organized by age into subgroups of 18-55, 56-69 and 70-plus years, and those subgroups contained approximately 160, 26 and 62 TCR-sequenced participants, respectively. What the work shows at the level of the full study, not this receptor alone: Participants were mostly white British and included more females than males, and it was suggested by the authors that clonal diversity may have been underestimated. Conclusions about previously exposed vaccinees are limited because only six or seven AZD1222 recipients were SARS-CoV-2 seropositive at baseline. After two AZD1222 doses, both the breadth and the depth of spike-specific TCRs were significantly higher than at day 0 and than in MenACWY recipients. No day 14 peak-response samples were available, so repertoires were characterized only after the peak T cell response. The 56-69-year group was small, and its depth increase did not reach significance, likely because of low power. The vaccine-associated CD4 TCRs covered the entire spike protein, and the dominant responses fell in regions 160-218 and 743-854. Reportedly, close to half of the unique spike-specific TCRs recognized epitopes lying outside the regions that are mutated in the B.1.351 and B.1.1.7 variants.

Remarks on this clone: Its antigen remains unidentified. No base quality values were provided; no much bigger clone lies one nucleotide off.

The time point label, as the study defines it: about 28 days (+/-7) after the second vaccine dose. AZD1222 recipients whose second dose came at about 4 weeks and those whose second dose came at about 12 weeks were combined into one group, since spike-specific TCR depth and breadth did not differ between the two schedules. Samples from vaccinated people were obtained from the UK trials COV001 and COV002, which included a single-blind randomized controlled phase 2/3 trial of AZD1222 (ChAdOx1 nCoV-19) in healthy adults. For TCRbeta chain sequencing, PBMC samples were collected from trial participants at day 0 and at day 28 after the second dose. From the germline V gene, CDR1 is KGHSH and CDR2 is LQKENI. V and J lose 4 bases and 3 bases, and a span of 13 bases separates them. The CDR3, cysteine through phenylalanine, is 14 amino acids long. The only DNA kept is the CDR3, 42 bases in frame from the first base.

The CDR3 regions of human TCRbeta chains were subjected to immunosequencing. From the authors' description of their analysis: Repertoire TCRs were matched against a reference library of SARS-CoV-2-specific TCRs generated with the MIRA antigen-specificity platform. Breadth was defined as the fraction of unique TCRs that were SARS-CoV-2-associated. Depth was defined as the fraction of total T cells that were SARS-CoV-2-associated. Using the MIRA data, each spike-specific TCR was mapped to the spike region that the TCR reacts to and placed in a CD4 or CD8 class. Log10-transformed breadth and depth values were compared by one-way ANOVA with Sidak's multiple comparisons tests. TCRdb retrieved this table from immuneACCESS and kept in-frame rearrangements only. Not all clones are present; in checked studies, unresolved V genes account for under half, and no reason is known for the remainder. Clone size and V and J calls were adopted from that table, with D and trimming inferred from the DNA. The sample table holds over 110,000 clones, of which roughly 88% were seen once. Jointly, the top ten make up 1.6% of the sample.

The V and J segments used are TRBV18 and TRBJ2-7; 5 matching bases give a weak D call of TRBD2. The receptor was isolated from an adult who received the AZD1222 COVID-19 vaccine. Specimen: peripheral blood, collected 28 days after the second AZD1222 dose. The DNA is as follows: TGTGCCAGCTCACACACGACCGGGAACTACGAGCAGTACTTC. This sequence encodes CASSHTTGNYEQYF.